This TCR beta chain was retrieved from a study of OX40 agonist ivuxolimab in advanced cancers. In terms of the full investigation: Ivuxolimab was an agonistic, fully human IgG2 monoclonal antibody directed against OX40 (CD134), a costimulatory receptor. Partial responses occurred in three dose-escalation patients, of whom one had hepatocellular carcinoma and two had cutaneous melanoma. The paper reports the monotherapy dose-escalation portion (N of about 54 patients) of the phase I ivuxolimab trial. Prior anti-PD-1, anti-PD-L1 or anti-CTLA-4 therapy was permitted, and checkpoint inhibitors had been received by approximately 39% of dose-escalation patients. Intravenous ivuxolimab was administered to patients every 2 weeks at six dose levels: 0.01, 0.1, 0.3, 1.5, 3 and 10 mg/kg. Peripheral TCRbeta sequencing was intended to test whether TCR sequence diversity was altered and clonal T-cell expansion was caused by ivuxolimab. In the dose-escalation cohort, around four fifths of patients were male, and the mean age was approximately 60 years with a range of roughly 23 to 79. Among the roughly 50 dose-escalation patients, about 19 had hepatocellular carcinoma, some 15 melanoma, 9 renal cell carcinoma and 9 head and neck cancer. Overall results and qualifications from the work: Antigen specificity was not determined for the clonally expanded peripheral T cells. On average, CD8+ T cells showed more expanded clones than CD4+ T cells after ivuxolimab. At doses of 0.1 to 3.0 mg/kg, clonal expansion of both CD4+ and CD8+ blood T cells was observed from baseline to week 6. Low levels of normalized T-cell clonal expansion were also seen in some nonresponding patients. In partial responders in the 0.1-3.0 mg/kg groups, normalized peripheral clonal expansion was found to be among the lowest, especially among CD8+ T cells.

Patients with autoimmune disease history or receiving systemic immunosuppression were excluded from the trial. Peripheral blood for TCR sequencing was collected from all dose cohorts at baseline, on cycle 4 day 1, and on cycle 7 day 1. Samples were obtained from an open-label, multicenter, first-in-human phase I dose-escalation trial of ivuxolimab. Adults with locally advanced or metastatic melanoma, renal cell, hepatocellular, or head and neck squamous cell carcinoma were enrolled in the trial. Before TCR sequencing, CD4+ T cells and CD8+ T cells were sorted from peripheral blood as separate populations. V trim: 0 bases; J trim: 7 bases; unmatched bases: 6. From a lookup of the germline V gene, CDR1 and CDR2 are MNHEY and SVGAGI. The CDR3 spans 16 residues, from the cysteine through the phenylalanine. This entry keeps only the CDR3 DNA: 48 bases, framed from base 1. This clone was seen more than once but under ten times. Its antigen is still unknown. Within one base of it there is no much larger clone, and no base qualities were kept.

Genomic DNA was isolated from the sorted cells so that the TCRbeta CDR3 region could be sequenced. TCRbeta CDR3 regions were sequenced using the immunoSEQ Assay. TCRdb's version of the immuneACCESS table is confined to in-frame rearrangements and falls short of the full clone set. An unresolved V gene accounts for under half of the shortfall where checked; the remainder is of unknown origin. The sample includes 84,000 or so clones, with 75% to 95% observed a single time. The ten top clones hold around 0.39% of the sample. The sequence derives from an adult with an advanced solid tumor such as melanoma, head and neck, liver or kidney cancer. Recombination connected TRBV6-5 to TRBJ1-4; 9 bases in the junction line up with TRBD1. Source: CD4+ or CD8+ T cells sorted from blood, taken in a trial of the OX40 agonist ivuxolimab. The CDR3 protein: CASSYSSGTGLEKLFF. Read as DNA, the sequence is TGTGCCAGCAGTTACTCTTCCGGGACAGGGCTTGAAAAACTGTTTTTT.